The next 28 T cell receptor beta chains were all read from a single sample in a study of cytomegalovirus exposure and HLA in healthy donors. The PCR employed 60 Vbeta primers together with 13 Jbeta primers. Sequenced by immunoSEQ multiplex PCR; TCRdb stores in-frame clones only, minus some. The sample consists of under 200,000 clones, around 75% of them appearing once. The specimen was PBMCs. The receptors derive from a woman aged 40 to 55 in good health and CMV-seropositive.

This chain links TRBV7-2 with TRBJ1-2, with D perhaps matching TRBD1 (6 bases). Germline V gene sequence: CDR1 SGHTA, CDR2 FQGNSA. This CDR3 is 14 amino acids long. Trimming took off 5 bases at V and 5 bases at J, with 15 bases between the two ends. The CDR3 here is CASSVGGGPYGYTF. For the CDR3, the DNA is TGTGCCAGCAGCGTAGGGGGAGGGCCTTATGGCTACACCTTC.

This chain connects TRBV28 to TRBJ2-7, with a possible D match to TRBD1 (5 bases). The DNA end is a closer match to TRBJ2-1, so the J assignment may be wrong. Germline loops: CDR1 MDHEN, CDR2 SYDVKM. The CDR3 runs to 14 residues. CDR3 DNA: TGTGCCAGCAGTTTATGGCCAGGGTCAACTGAGCAGTTCTTC. This encodes CASSLWPGSTEQFF.

This clone was seen only a few times. The chain combines TRBV2 with TRBJ1-2; the match to TRBD1 covers 9 bases. The CDR3 covers 13 residues. The germline V gene encodes CDR1 SNHLY and CDR2 FYNNEI. With 4 bases clipped from V and 3 bases from J, the junction kept 0 bases outside the gene matches. CDR3 nucleotides: TGTGCCAGCAGTGGGACAGGGGACTATGGCTACACCTTC. Translating it yields CASSGTGDYGYTF.

The rearrangement uses TRBV30 and TRBJ2-5, with a possible D match to TRBD1 (6 bases). There are 13 residues in the CDR3. Germline V gene lookup returns CDR1 GTSNPN and CDR2 SVGIG (reference sequence). Trimming took 6 bases from V and 2 from J, leaving 13 bases between them. CDR3 in DNA: TGTGCCTGCTCAGGGGCCGAGCAAGAGACCCAGTACTTC. This sequence encodes CACSGAEQETQYF. Complete variable domain (other parts from reference TRBV30 and TRBJ2-5): SQTIHQWPATLVQPVGSPLSLECTVEGTSNPNLYWYRQAAGRGLQLLFYSVGIGQISSEVPQNLSASRPQDRQFILSSKKLLLSDSGFYLCACSGAEQETQYFGPGTRLLVL.

V and J are TRBV4-2 and TRBJ1-2; D unresolved. Germline V gives CDR1 LGHNA, CDR2 YNFKEQ. Trimming cost V 4 bases and J 1 base, with 13 bases left between them. The CDR3 consists of 15 residues. The CDR3 is CASSPEAAVNYGYTF. CDR3 sequence (DNA): TGTGCCAGCAGCCCCGAAGCGGCCGTTAACTATGGCTACACCTTC.

The rearrangement uses TRBV11-2 and TRBJ2-3; D may be TRBD2 (7 bases). The V gene's germline CDR1 is SGHAT and CDR2 FQNNGV. V lost 8 bases and J 5 bases, leaving 17 bases between the germline ends. The CDR3 length is 14 residues. For the CDR3, the DNA is TGTGCCAGCCACAGGGCGGGAGAAGGAGATACGCAGTATTTT. It specifies CASHRAGEGDTQYF.

This sequence joins TRBV4-3 and TRBJ2-2; D ambiguous. The CDR3 has 14 amino acids. Trimming pared 0 bases from V and 6 bases from J, leaving 8 bases between. The V gene's germline CDR1 is LGHNA and CDR2 YSLEER. DNA for the CDR3: TGCGCCAGCAGCCAAGACGCAGGCCCCGGGGAGCTGTTTTTT. Protein sequence: CASSQDAGPGELFF.

V usage is TRBV6-6 and J usage is TRBJ2-1, with 7 bases identical to TRBD2. This CDR3 contains 15 residues. V shed 0 bases, J shed 4 bases, and the junction held 3 bases outside the gene matches. CDR1 and CDR2 from the germline V gene are MNHNY and SVGAGI (reference sequence). CDR3 sequence: CASSYSGLTYNEQFF. CDR3 DNA: TGTGCCAGCAGTTACTCGGGACTAACATACAATGAGCAGTTCTTC.

This clone was counted only a few times. This sequence joins TRBV11-3 and TRBJ1-1; the D gene is possibly TRBD1 (5 bases). Trimming shortened V by 1 base and J by 3 bases, and 9 bases separated the two germline ends. The V gene's germline CDR1 is SGHNT and CDR2 YENEEA. The CDR3 runs 14 residues. The CDR3 DNA sequence: TGTGCCAGCAGCTTAGGGGGGGTGGACACTGAAGCTTTCTTT. Translation gives CASSLGGVDTEAFF.

This sequence joins TRBV29-1 and TRBJ2-7; D possibly corresponds to TRBD2 (7 bases). Germline V gene lookup returns CDR1 SQVTM and CDR2 ANQGSEA. The CDR3 covers 14 residues. V was pared by 7 bases and J by 2 bases, with 18 bases between. CDR3 DNA: TGCAGCGCTATAGGGGGGGCGCCAGCCTACGAGCAGTACTTC. Translating gives CSAIGGAPAYEQYF.

This sequence joins TRBV28 and TRBJ1-2, with D possibly matching TRBD1 (5 bases). Trimming left V 7 bases short and J 4 bases short, with 16 bases between. The CDR3 extends over 14 amino acids. CDR1 MDHEN and CDR2 SYDVKM come from the germline V gene. The chain's CDR3 is CASTLRFGGYGYTF. Here the CDR3 DNA reads TGTGCCAGCACCCTCCGGTTCGGGGGCTATGGCTACACCTTC.

The chain carries TRBV4-2 and TRBJ1-3; D remains ambiguous. Per germline, CDR1 LGHNA and CDR2 YNFKEQ. V lost 1 base and J lost 3, with 13 bases in between. The CDR3 runs to 16 residues. CDR3 loop: CASSQATAALGNTIYF. The CDR3, as DNA: TGTGCCAGCAGCCAAGCTACCGCGGCTCTTGGAAACACCATATATTTT.

CDR3 nucleotide sequence: TGTGCCAGCAGTTTTATAGATGAGCAGTTCTTC. This gives the protein CASSFIDEQFF. The chain has TRBV27 and TRBJ2-1; D is unresolved. V shed 3 bases and J shed 8 bases, with 5 bases lying between them. The CDR3 runs to 11 residues. Germline V gene lookup returns CDR1 MNHEY and CDR2 SMNVEV (reference sequence).

The chain carries TRBV7-8 and TRBJ1-4; 7 positions agree with TRBD1. The length of the CDR3 is 14 residues. Germline CDR1 reads SGHVS; CDR2 reads FQNEAQ. J lost 8 bases, V lost 5 bases, and 8 bases had no gene match. The CDR3 coding sequence is TGTGCCAGCAGCCTAGACAGGGTCGAGGAAAAACTGTTTTTT. It yields the protein CASSLDRVEEKLFF.

This clone was recorded a few times. The V call is TRBV4-3, the J call TRBJ2-7; D is possibly TRBD2 (5 bases). CDR1 is LGHNA, CDR2 YSLEER, per germline. The CDR3 is 18 amino acids. The V end lost 10 bases, the J end lost 5 bases, and 33 bases lay between the germline ends. The CDR3 nucleotides read TGCGCCACCCTTTTTGAAGAGGTTTATCTCGGTTGGGAGAACGAGCAGTACTTC. Its translation: CATLFEEVYLGWENEQYF.

The rearrangement joins TRBV28 to TRBJ1-1; D ambiguous. V lost 5 bases and J 4 bases, leaving 8 bases between the germline ends. Germline-derived CDR1 and CDR2 are MDHEN and SYDVKM. The CDR3 contains 12 residues. The DNA for the CDR3 is TGTGCCAGCAGTCCTGGGCCCACTGAAGCTTTCTTT. It specifies CASSPGPTEAFF.

This chain uses TRBV5-6 with TRBJ1-2; D is possibly TRBD1 (5 bases). Trimming pared 2 bases from V and 8 bases from J, leaving 16 bases between. CDR3 size: 14 residues. Germline V CDR1 and CDR2: SGHDT, YYEEEE. The CDR3 bases are TGTGCCAGCAGCTTCACCGCCTCCCAGGGCGGCTACACCTTC. Its protein product is CASSFTASQGGYTF.

This clone appeared once. V and J are TRBV7-3 and TRBJ2-3, with 14 bases fitting TRBD2. V shed 5 bases and J 4 bases; nucleotides not matched to a gene: 8. Germline CDR1 SGHTA, CDR2 FQGTGA. This CDR3 has 17 amino acids. CDR3 protein: CASSQTRLAGGADTQYF. The CDR3 region has the DNA TGTGCCAGCAGCCAAACTCGACTAGCGGGAGGGGCAGATACGCAGTATTTT.

A remark on this clone: The sample carries other DNA sequences with the same CDR3. J is TRBJ2-1 and V is TRBV19; 8 positions match TRBD2. The CDR3 runs to 15 residues. Germline CDR1 reads LNHDA; CDR2 reads SQIVND (reference sequence). Trimming cost V 2 bases and J 7 bases; bases outside gene matches: 7. In nucleotides, the CDR3 is TGTGCCAGTAGTATAATAGCGGGACCCTCTAATGAGCAGTTCTTC. Translated, it gives CASSIIAGPSNEQFF.

This chain links TRBV28 with TRBJ1-5; TRBD1 matches at 12 bases. In germline, CDR1 is MDHEN, CDR2 SYDVKM. The V gene end was trimmed by 6 bases and the J gene end by 0 bases; junction bases not matched to a gene: 6. The CDR3 extends over 17 amino acids. CDR3 in amino acids: CASSRGTGGGSNQPQHF. The CDR3 nucleotides read TGTGCCAGCAGCCGAGGGACAGGGGGCGGTAGCAATCAGCCCCAGCATTTT.

The V and J genes are TRBV28 and TRBJ2-7; TRBD1 agrees at 8 bases. Germline V gene data show CDR1 as MDHEN and CDR2 as SYDVKM. The CDR3 runs 14 residues. Trimming at V came to 6 bases and at J to 0 bases, leaving 4 bases not matched to a gene. For the CDR3, the DNA is TGTGCCAGCAGCGGACAGGGAGCCTCCTACGAGCAGTACTTC. Protein product: CASSGQGASYEQYF.

J is TRBJ1-5 and V is TRBV18; 7 positions agree with TRBD1. Trimming at V came to 4 bases and at J to 1 base, leaving 4 bases not matched to a gene. The length of the CDR3 is 15 residues. Germline CDR1 reads KGHSH; CDR2 reads LQKENI. CDR3 nucleotide sequence: TGTGCCAGCTCACTCGGGACAGTAAGCAATCAGCCCCAGCATTTT. This encodes CASSLGTVSNQPQHF.

In this sample, this clone turned up a few times. V is TRBV7-8 and J is TRBJ2-7; 13 bases match TRBD2. The V and J ends lost 5 bases and 4 bases, in that order; junction bases with no gene match: 2. The CDR3 is 14 amino acids. Germline V gives CDR1 SGHVS, CDR2 FQNEAQ. This CDR3 is CASSRTSGSYEQYF. Written as DNA, the CDR3 is TGTGCCAGCAGCCGGACTAGCGGGAGTTACGAGCAGTACTTC.

The chain links TRBV28 to TRBJ2-2; D is uncertain. The CDR3 has 16 residues. V was shortened by 5 bases and J by 1 base, with 14 bases between the two germline ends. In germline, CDR1 is MDHEN, CDR2 SYDVKM. CDR3 nucleotides: TGTGCCAGCAGTCAACAAACCTCGGGGAACACCGGGGAGCTGTTTTTT. It translates to CASSQQTSGNTGELFF.

About this clone: The sample carries other DNA sequences with the same CDR3. The V gene is TRBV7-8, the J gene TRBJ2-7; 8 bases are shared with TRBD2. This CDR3 is 15 amino acids long. Germline CDR1 is SGHVS and CDR2 is FQNEAQ. V gave up 3 bases and J gave up 3 bases; unmatched junction bases: 7. This CDR3 is CASSFQSGSSYEQYF. CDR3 sequence (DNA): TGTGCCAGCAGCTTCCAGAGCGGGAGTAGCTACGAGCAGTACTTC. Full variable domain (remainder filled in from reference TRBV7-8 and TRBJ2-7): GAGVSQSPRYKVAKRGQDVALRCDPISGHVSLFWYQQALGQGPEFLTYFQNEAQLDKSGLPSDRFFAERPEGSVSTLKIQRTQQEDSAVYLCASSFQSGSSYEQYFGPGTRLTVT.

J is TRBJ1-1 and V is TRBV11-2, with 8 nucleotides matching TRBD1. Per germline, CDR1 SGHAT and CDR2 FQNNGV. The CDR3 runs to 13 residues. Trimming at V came to 5 bases and at J to 6 bases, leaving 5 bases not matched to a gene. CDR3 region: CASSTTGEAEAFF. CDR3 DNA sequence: TGTGCCAGCAGCACGACAGGGGAGGCTGAAGCTTTCTTT.

The chain links TRBV10-2 to TRBJ2-5; D gene unclear. The CDR3 is 13 residues long. Germline V CDR1 and CDR2: WSHSY, SAAADI. Trimming stripped 3 bases from V and 5 bases from J, with 10 bases between. In DNA form, the CDR3 reads TGCGCCAGCAGTGAACGAGCCAGGGAGACCCAGTACTTC. Translating it yields CASSERARETQYF.

The genes are TRBV9 and TRBJ1-4, with TRBD1 as a possible D gene (5 bases). Germline V gene sequence: CDR1 SGDLS, CDR2 YYNGEE. V was cut by 2 bases and J by 4 bases, with 15 bases left in between. The CDR3 is 16 residues long. The CDR3 sequence is CASSVTAGLGNEKLFF. In nucleotides, the CDR3 is TGTGCCAGCAGCGTGACCGCAGGGTTGGGTAATGAAAAACTGTTTTTT.